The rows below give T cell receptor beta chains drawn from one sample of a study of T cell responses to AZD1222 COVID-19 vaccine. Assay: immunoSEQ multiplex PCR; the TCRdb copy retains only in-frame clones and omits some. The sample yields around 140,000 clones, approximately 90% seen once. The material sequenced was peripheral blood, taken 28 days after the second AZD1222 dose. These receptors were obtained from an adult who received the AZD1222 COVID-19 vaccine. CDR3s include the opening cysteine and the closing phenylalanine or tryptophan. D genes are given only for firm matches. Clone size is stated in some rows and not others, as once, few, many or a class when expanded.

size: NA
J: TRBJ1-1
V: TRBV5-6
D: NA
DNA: TGTGCCTTTGGCGGGGTAGGCACTGAAGCTTTCTTT
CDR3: CAFGGVGTEAFF

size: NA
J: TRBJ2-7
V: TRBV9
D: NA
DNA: TGTGCCAGCAGCCCCAATAGTGGGTGGCGGAACTCCTACGAGCAGTACTTC
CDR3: CASSPNSGWRNSYEQYF

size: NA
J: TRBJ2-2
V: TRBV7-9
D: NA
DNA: TGTGCCAGCAGCTTACCAGCGAATGGAGGGTATGCCGGGGAGCTGTTTTTT
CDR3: CASSLPANGGYAGELFF

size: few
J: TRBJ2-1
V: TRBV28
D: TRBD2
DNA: TGTGCCAGCAGTCTCCCCGGACTAGCGGGATCCTACAATGAGCAGTTCTTC
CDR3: CASSLPGLAGSYNEQFF

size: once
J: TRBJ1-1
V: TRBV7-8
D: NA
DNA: TGTGCCAGCAGCCCTTCGGACAGCACAACTGAAGCTTTCTTT
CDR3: CASSPSDSTTEAFF

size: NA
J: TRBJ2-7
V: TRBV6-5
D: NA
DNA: TGTGCCAGCAGTATTACTAGGGGGGTCTACTACGAGCAGTACTTC
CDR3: CASSITRGVYYEQYF

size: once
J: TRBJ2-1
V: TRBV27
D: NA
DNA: TGTGCCAGCACGTTTGGGGGTGAGCAGTTCTTC
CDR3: CASTFGGEQFF

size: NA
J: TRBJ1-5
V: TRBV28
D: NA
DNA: TGTGCCAGCAGTTTTAGTGTATGGGATCAGCCCCAGCATTTT
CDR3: CASSFSVWDQPQHF

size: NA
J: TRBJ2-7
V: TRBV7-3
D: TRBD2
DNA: TGTGCCAGCAGCCCGGGACTAGCGGGAAATAACGAGCAGTACTTC
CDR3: CASSPGLAGNNEQYF

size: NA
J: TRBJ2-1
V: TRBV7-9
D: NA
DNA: TGTGCCAGCAGCTTAGATAGGAGAGGACGGCAGTCCTACAATGAGCAGTTCTTC
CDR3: CASSLDRRGRQSYNEQFF

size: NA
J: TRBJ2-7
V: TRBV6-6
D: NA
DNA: TGTGCCAGCAGTTTGCAGTATGAGCAGTACTTC
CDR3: CASSLQYEQYF

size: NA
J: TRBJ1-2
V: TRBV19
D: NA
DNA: TGTGCCAGTAGTACCTGGACGGATGGCTACACCTTC
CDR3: CASSTWTDGYTF

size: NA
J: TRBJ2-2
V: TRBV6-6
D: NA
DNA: TGTGCCAGCAGTTACTCGGAGGTCACCGGGGAGCTGTTTTTT
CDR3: CASSYSEVTGELFF

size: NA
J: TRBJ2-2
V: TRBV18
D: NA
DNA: TGTGCCAGCTCACCAGCCCAGGGAGGCACCGGGGAGCTGTTTTTT
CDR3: CASSPAQGGTGELFF

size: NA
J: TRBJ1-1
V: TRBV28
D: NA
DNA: TGTGCCAGCAGTTTGGGCAGGGAAGTTTGGGACACTGAAGCTTTCTTT
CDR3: CASSLGREVWDTEAFF

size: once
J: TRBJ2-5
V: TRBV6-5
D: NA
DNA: TGTGCCAGCAAATATGGGGGAATGGGACAAGAGACCCAGTACTTC
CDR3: CASKYGGMGQETQYF

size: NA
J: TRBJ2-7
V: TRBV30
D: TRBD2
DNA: TGTGCCTGGATGTCTAGCGGGACCGGGGCCGCCGAGCAGTACTTC
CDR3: CAWMSSGTGAAEQYF

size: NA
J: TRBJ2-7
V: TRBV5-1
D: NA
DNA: TGCGCCAGCAGCTTGACAGGGTCCAGCTACGAGCAGTACTTC
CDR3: CASSLTGSSYEQYF

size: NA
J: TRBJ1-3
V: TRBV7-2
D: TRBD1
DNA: TGTGCCAGCAGCTCAAGGGGGCTAGAGGGAAACACCATATATTTT
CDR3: CASSSRGLEGNTIYF

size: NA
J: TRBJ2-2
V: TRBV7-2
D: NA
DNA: TGTGCCAGCAGCTTAGCGCTAGCAGGGAACGGGGAGCTGTTTTTT
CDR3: CASSLALAGNGELFF

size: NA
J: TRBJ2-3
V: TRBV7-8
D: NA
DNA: TGTGCCAGCAGCTTAGCGCGGACAACAAGCACAGATACGCAGTATTTT
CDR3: CASSLARTTSTDTQYF

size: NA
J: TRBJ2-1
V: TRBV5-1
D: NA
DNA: TGCGCCAGCAGCTTGGTCCCGGACTACAATGAGCAGTTCTTC
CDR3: CASSLVPDYNEQFF

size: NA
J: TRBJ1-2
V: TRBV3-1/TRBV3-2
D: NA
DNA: TGTGCCAGCAGCCTCTCGATATATGGCTACACCTTC
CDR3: CASSLSIYGYTF

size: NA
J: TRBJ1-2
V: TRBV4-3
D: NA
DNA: TGCGCCAGCAGCCGCGCGCTCGGGGGGCCAGGGTGGGGCTACACCTTC
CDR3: CASSRALGGPGWGYTF

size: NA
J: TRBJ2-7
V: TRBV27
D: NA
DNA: TGTGCCAGCAGCACCCGGGACACCCCCTCCTACGAGCAGTACTTC
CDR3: CASSTRDTPSYEQYF

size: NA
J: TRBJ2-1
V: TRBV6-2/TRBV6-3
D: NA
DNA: TGTGCCAGCAGTTACTCGACGGACCCCAGTTCTCCCACCTACAATGAGCAGTTCTTC
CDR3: CASSYSTDPSSPTYNEQFF

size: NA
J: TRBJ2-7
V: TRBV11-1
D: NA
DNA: TGTGCCAGCACCGGGACAAGCTCCTACGAGCAGTACTTC
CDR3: CASTGTSSYEQYF

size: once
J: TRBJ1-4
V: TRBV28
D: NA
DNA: TGTGCCAGCGGAACGGGTTGGGCAGGGAATGAAAAACTGTTTTTT
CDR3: CASGTGWAGNEKLFF

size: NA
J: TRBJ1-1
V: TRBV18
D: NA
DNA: TGTGCCAGCTCACCACCGTTAAATGTCTTGGCTGCTGAAGCTTTCTTT
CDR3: CASSPPLNVLAAEAFF

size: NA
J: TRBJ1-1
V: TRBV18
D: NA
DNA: TGTGCCAGCTCACCGGGGCAGGCCCGGGACACTGAAGCTTTCTTT
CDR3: CASSPGQARDTEAFF

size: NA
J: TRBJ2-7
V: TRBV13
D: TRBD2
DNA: TGTGCCAGCAGCCTGGGACTAGCGGGAATTTACGAGCAGTACTTC
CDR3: CASSLGLAGIYEQYF

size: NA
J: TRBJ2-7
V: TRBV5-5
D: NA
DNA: TGTGCCAGCAGCTTGTCAGGGTACGAGCAGTACTTC
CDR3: CASSLSGYEQYF

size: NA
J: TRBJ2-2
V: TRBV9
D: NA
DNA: TGTGCCAGCGGTATGACAAGCGGGGAGCTGTTTTTT
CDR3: CASGMTSGELFF

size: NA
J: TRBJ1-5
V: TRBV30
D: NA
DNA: TGTGCCTGGAGTAGGACGGGGGGAGAGAAGCCCCAGCATTTT
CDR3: CAWSRTGGEKPQHF

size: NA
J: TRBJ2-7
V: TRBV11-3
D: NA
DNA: TGTGCCAGCAGCCAGACTAGCTCCTACGAGCAGTACTTC
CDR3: CASSQTSSYEQYF

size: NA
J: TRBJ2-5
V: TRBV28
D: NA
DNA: TGTGCCAGCAGCAAAGGGACCCAGTACTTC
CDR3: CASSKGTQYF

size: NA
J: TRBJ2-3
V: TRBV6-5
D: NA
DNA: TGTGCCAGCAGTTACTCCGGGGGGCCCACAGATACGCAGTATTTT
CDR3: CASSYSGGPTDTQYF

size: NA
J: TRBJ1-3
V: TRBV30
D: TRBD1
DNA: TGTGCCTGGCGGTACAGGGGGAACTCTGGAAACACCATATATTTT
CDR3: CAWRYRGNSGNTIYF

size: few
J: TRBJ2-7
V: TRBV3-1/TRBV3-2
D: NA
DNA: TGTGCCAGCAGCCGAACCCCCTCCGGGAGCCGGGGGGAGCAGTACTTC
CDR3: CASSRTPSGSRGEQYF

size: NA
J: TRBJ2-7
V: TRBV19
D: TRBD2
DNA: TGTGCCAGTAGGAGCGGGAGCTTCGACGAGCAGTACTTC
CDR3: CASRSGSFDEQYF

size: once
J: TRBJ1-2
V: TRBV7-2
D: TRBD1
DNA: TGTGCCAGCCCAACCGTGACAGGGGGAGGAGGCTATGGCTACACCTTC
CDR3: CASPTVTGGGGYGYTF

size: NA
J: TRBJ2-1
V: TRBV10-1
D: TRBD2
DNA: TGCGCCAGCCCCGCGGGCGAGCGGGAGTCCTACAATGAGCAGTTCTTC
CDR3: CASPAGERESYNEQFF

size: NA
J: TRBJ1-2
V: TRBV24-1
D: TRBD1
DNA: TGTGCCGTCGGGACAGCAAACTATGGCTACACCTTC
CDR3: CAVGTANYGYTF

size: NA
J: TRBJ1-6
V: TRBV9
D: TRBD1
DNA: TGTGCCAGCAGCTCCCGACAGGGTAATTCACCCCTCCACTTT
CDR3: CASSSRQGNSPLHF

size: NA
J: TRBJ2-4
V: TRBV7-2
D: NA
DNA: TGTGCCAGCAGCTTAGGGAGCAGGCGTTCCCAGTACTTC
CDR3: CASSLGSRRSQYF

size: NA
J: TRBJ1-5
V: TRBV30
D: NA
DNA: TGTGCCTGGAGTGTAGGTGGGCCCCAGCATTTT
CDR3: CAWSVGGPQHF

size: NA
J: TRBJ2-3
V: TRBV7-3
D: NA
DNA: TGTGCCAGCAGCCCTGGCCTGGGTGTAGATACGCAGTATTTT
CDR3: CASSPGLGVDTQYF